The clone carrying this T cell receptor (beta chain) is a singleton in its sample. This record belongs to a study of blood T cell repertoires in COVID-19. As for the study in general: Sources were T cells, B-cell-depleted T cells, or PBMCs; the material itself was cDNA or gDNA.

In germline, CDR1 is MNHNY, CDR2 SVGAGI (reference sequence). There are 15 residues in the CDR3. The V segment lost 2 bases and the J segment 5 bases; nucleotides outside the gene matches: 5. Per the original data handling: Amplification from reference gene primers served as the basis for estimated nucleated cell counts. Produced via immunoSEQ multiplex PCR; TCRdb's table is partial and in-frame only. For V, J and clone size, that table is used; D and trimming come from the DNA. This repertoire shows under 350,000 clones, 70% to 90% found once; its top ten account for 9.5% to 12%. V gene TRBV6-6 combines with J gene TRBJ1-1; 10 nucleotides line up with TRBD1. This TCR came from a woman in her sixties or seventies with acute or convalescent COVID-19. Sample: peripheral blood. Here the CDR3 DNA reads TGTGCCAGCAGTTACAGGGGACAGGGGAGGACTGAAGCTTTCTTT. Its protein product is CASSYRGQGRTEAFF.